The following is a T cell receptor (beta chain) sequence with its context. This entry comes from a study of OX40 agonist ivuxolimab in advanced cancers. Germline V CDR1 and CDR2: SGHNT, YYREEE (reference sequence). The CDR3 consists of 16 residues. V dropped 2 bases and J dropped 3 bases, with 17 bases sitting between them. TCRdb keeps only in-frame clones here, not all; method: immunoSEQ multiplex PCR. The sample holds some 52,000 clones; approximately 80% are singletons and the top ten take around 12%. The chain combines TRBV5-4 with TRBJ1-1; D ambiguous. This TCR was recovered from an adult with an advanced solid tumor such as melanoma, head and neck, liver or kidney cancer. Here the sequenced sample was CD4+ or CD8+ T cells sorted from blood, taken in a trial of the OX40 agonist ivuxolimab. CDR3 coding DNA: TGTGCCAGCAGCTTTCGCCCCCCCAACGGTGACACTGAAGCTTTCTTT. Its protein product is CASSFRPPNGDTEAFF.